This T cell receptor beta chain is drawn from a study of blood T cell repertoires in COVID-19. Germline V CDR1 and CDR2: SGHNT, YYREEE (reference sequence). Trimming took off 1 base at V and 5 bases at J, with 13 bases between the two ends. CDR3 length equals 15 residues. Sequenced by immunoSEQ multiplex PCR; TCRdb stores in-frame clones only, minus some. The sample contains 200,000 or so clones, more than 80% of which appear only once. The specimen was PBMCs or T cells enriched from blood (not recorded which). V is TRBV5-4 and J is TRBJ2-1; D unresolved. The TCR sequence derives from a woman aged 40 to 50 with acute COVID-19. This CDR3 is CASSLWLSGHNEQFF. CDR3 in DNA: TGTGCCAGCAGCTTGTGGCTCAGTGGCCACAATGAGCAGTTCTTC.